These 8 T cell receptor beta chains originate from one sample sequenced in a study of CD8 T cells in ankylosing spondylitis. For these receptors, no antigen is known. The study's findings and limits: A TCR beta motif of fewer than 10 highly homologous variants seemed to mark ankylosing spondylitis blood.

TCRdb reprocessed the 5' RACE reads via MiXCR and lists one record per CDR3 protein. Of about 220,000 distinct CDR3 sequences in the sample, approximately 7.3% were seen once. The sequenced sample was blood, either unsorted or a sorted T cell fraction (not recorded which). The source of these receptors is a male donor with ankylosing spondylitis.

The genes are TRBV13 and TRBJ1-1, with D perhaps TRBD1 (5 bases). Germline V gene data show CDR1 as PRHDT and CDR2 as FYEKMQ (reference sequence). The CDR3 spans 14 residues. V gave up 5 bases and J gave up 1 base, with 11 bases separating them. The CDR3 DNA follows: TGTGCCAGCAGCCTCCCGACAGCGAACACTGAAGCTTTCTTT. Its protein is CASSLPTANTEAFF.

DNA of the CDR3: TGCGATCGCCCGAGCGGGGTTTCCTACAATGAGCAGTTCTTC. Translating gives CDRPSGVSYNEQFF. The chain recombines TRBV29-1 with TRBJ2-1; 7 nucleotides line up with TRBD2. The CDR3 loop spans 14 amino acids. Germline assignment: CDR1 SQVTM and CDR2 ANQGSEA.

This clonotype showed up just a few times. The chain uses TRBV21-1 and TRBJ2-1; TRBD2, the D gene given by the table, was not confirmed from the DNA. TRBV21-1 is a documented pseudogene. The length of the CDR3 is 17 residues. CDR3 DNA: TGTGCCAGCAGCATAATTGGGGTCGGGAGCCGAGGGTATGAGCAGTTCTTC. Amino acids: CASSIIGVGSRGYEQFF.

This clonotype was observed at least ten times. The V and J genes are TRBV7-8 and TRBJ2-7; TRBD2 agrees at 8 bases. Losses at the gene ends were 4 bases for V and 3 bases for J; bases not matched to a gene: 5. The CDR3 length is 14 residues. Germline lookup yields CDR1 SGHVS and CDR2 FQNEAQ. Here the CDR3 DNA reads TGTGCCAGCAGCTGGGGGACTAGAGACTACGAGCAGTACTTC. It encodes CASSWGTRDYEQYF.

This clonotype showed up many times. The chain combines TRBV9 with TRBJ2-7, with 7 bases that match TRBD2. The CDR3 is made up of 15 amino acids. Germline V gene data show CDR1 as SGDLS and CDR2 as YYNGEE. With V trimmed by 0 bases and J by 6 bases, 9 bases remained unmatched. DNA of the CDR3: TGTGCCAGCAGCGTAGGCGGGAGCCCCAATTCCGAGCAGTACTTC. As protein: CASSVGGSPNSEQYF.

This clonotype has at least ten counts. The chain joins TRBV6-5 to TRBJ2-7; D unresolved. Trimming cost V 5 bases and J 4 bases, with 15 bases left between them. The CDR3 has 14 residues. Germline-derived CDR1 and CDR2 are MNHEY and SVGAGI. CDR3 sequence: CASSHRPLSYEQYF. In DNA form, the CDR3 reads TGTGCCAGCAGTCACCGCCCCCTTTCTTACGAGCAGTACTTC.

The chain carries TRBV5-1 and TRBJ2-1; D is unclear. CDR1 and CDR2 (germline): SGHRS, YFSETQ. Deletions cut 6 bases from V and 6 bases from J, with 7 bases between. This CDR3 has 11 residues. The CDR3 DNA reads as TGCGCCAGCACGTGGGTCAATGAGCAGTTCTTC. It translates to CASTWVNEQFF.

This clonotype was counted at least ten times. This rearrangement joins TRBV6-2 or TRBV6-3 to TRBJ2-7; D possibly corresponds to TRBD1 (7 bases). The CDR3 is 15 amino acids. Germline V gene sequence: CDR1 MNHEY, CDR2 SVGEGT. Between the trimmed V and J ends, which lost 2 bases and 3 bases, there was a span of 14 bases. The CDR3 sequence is CASSYGAGGNYEQYF. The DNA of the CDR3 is TGTGCCAGCAGTTACGGGGCAGGGGGGAACTACGAGCAGTACTTC.